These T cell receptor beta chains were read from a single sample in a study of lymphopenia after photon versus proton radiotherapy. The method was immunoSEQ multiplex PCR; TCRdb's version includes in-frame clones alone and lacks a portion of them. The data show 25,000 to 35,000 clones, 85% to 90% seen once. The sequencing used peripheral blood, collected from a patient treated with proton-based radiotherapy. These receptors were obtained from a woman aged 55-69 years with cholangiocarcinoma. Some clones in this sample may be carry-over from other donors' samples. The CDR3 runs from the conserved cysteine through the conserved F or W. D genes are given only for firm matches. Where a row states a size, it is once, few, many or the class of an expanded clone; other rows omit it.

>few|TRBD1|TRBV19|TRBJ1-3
TGTGCCAGTAGTCCTTCGGGACAGGGGCGTCGGGCCACCATATATTTT
CASSPSGQGRRATIYF
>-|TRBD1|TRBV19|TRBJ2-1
TGTGCCAGTAAGGGATGGGACAGAACACCCAATGAGCAGTTCTTC
CASKGWDRTPNEQFF
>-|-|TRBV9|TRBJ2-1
TGTGCCAGCAGCCCCCGGGACTTCTACAATGAGCAGTTCTTC
CASSPRDFYNEQFF
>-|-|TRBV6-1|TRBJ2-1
TGTGCCAGCATGACGCTAACCTACAATGAGCAGTTCTTC
CASMTLTYNEQFF
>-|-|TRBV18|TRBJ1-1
TGTGCCAGCTCGCCGGACCCTGCGTACACTGAAGCTTTCTTT
CASSPDPAYTEAFF
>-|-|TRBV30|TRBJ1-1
TGTGCCTGGAGTGTAGGGCAACCGAACACTGAAGCTTTCTTT
CAWSVGQPNTEAFF
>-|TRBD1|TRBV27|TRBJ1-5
TGTGCCAGCACAGGGGGAGGGGGCCCGCCGAATCAGCCCCAGCATTTT
CASTGGGGPPNQPQHF
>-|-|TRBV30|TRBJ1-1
TGTGCCTGGAGTGTAGGGGGTGGTGGGATTGAAGCTTTCTTT
CAWSVGGGGIEAFF
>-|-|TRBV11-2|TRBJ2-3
TGTGCCAGCAGCTTAGAACGGGGGCGACCGGGGGATACGCAGTATTTT
CASSLERGRPGDTQYF
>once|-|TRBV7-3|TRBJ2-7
TGTGCCAGCAGCTTAGGGCCCGGGACCACCTACGAGCAGTACTTC
CASSLGPGTTYEQYF